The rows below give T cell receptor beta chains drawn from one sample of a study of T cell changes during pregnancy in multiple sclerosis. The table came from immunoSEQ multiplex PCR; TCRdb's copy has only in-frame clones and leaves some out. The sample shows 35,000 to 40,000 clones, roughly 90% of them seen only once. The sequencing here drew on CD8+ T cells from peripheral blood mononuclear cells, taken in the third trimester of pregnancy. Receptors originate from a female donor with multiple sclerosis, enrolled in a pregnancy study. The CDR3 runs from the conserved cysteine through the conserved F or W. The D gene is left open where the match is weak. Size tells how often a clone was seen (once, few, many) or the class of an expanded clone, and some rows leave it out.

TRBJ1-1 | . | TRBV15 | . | TGTGCCACCAGCAGCAGGGCGGAGGGCACTGAAGCTTTCTTT | CATSSRAEGTEAFF
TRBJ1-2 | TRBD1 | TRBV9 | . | TGTGCCAGCAGCGTTGAACCAGGGGGCACTAACTATGGCTACACCTTC | CASSVEPGGTNYGYTF
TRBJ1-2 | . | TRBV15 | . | TGTGCCACCAGCAGAGCGAGTTCGTATGGCTACACCTTC | CATSRASSYGYTF
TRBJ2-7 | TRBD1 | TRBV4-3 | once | TGCGCCAGCAGCCAAGAAAGGGGGACAGGGGTATTCGAGCAGTACTTC | CASSQERGTGVFEQYF
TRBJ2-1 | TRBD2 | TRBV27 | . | TGTGCCACCATCGGACTAGCGGGAGGGGACAATGAGCAGTTCTTC | CATIGLAGGDNEQFF
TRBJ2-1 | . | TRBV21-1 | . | TGTGCCAGCAGCAAAGATAAGATAACTCCAACCTACAATGAGCAGTTCTTC | CASSKDKITPTYNEQFF
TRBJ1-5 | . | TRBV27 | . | TGTGCCAGCAGTTTAACGGGAAGCAATCAGCCCCAGCATTTT | CASSLTGSNQPQHF
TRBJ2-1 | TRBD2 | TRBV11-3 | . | TGTGCCAGCAGCTTAAGACTAGCGGGCCAGCAAAAGTTCTTC | CASSLRLAGQQKFF
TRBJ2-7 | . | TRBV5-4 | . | TGTGCCAGCAGCTTATATCCGAGGTTAGAGCAGTACTTC | CASSLYPRLEQYF
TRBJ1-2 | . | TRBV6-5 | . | TGTGCCAGCAGTTACTCCGGGGACAACGGGTACACCTTC | CASSYSGDNGYTF
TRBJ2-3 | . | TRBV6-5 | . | TGTGCCAGCAGTTACGACAGATCGGCGCGTTATTTT | CASSYDRSARYF
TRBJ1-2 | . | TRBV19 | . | TGTGCCAGTAGTATGAGAGGGTCGATAAATGGCTACACCTTC | CASSMRGSINGYTF
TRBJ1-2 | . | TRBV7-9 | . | TGTGCCAGCAGCTTAGGGGGGCAGGCAATAAGAGGCTACACCTTC | CASSLGGQAIRGYTF
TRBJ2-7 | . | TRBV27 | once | TGTGCCAGCAGTTTTGGCGGATATAGCTCCTACGAGCAGTACTTC | CASSFGGYSSYEQYF
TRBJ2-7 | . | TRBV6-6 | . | TGTGCCAGCAGTGACTGGACAGCCTACGAGCAGTACTTC | CASSDWTAYEQYF
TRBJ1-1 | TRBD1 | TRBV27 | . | TGTGCCAGCAGTTTATCAAGGGGGGACAGGTCTGCTTTCTTT | CASSLSRGDRSAFF
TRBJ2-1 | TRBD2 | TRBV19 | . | TGTGCCAGTACCCTAGCGGGGGATTTCAATGAGCAGTTCTTC | CASTLAGDFNEQFF
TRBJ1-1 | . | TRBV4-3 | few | TGCGCCAGCAGCCAAGATTACGAGCTGAACACTGAAGCTTTCTTT | CASSQDYELNTEAFF
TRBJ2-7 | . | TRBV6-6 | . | TGTGCCAGCAGTTCCCTCGTATTGACTAGCTCCTACGAGCAGTACTTC | CASSSLVLTSSYEQYF
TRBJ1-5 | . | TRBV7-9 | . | TGTGCCAGCAGCTCAGGGGTTGGGCGGCCCCAGCATTTT | CASSSGVGRPQHF
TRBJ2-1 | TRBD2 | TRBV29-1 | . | TGCAGCGTTGGGGAGGTCCGGGAGGGGTCCGTATCCTCCTACAATGAGCAGTTCTTC | CSVGEVREGSVSSYNEQFF
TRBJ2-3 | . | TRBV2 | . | TGTGCCAGCACTCCAGGGTTGGGGGGACGGAGCACAGATACGCAGTATTTT | CASTPGLGGRSTDTQYF
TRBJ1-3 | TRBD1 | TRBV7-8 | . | TGTGCCAGCAGCGCTCCGGGACAGAAGACTTACTCTGGAAACACCATATATTTT | CASSAPGQKTYSGNTIYF
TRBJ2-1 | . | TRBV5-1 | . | TGCGCCAGCAGCTTGGAAGTCAAGAGCTCCTACAATGAGCAGTTCTTC | CASSLEVKSSYNEQFF
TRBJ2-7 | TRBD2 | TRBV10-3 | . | TGTGCCATCAGTGAGTCCTTGACTGAGCGGGGACCCTACGAGCAGTACTTC | CAISESLTERGPYEQYF
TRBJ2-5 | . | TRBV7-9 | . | TGTGCCAGCAGGGGGACTGGGGACCAAGAGACCCAGTACTTC | CASRGTGDQETQYF
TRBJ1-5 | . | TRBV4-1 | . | TGCGCCAGCAGCCAAGTAGCGGGCCAGAGAAATCAGCCCCAGCATTTT | CASSQVAGQRNQPQHF
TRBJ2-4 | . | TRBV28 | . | TGTGCCAGCAGTTCGGGTTTAGCCAAAAACATTCAGTACTTC | CASSSGLAKNIQYF
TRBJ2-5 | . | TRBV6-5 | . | TGTGCCAGCAGTTACGGCAGGGTTGATGAGACCCAGTACTTC | CASSYGRVDETQYF
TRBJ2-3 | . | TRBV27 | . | TGTGCCAGCAGTTTTCGACAGTCCAACACAGATACGCAGTATTTT | CASSFRQSNTDTQYF
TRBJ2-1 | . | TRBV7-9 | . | TGTGCCAGCAGAGACAGTAGCTCCTACAATGAGCAGTTCTTC | CASRDSSSYNEQFF
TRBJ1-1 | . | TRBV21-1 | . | TGTGCCAGCAGCAAGGGGACATTTGACACTGAAGCTTTCTTT | CASSKGTFDTEAFF
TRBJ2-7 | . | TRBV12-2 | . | TGTGCAAGTCGATCGGGACAGGAGATCTACGAGCAGTACTTC | CASRSGQEIYEQYF
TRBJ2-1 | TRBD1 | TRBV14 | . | TGTGCCAGCAGCCTTCTACAGGGGTATGGGAATGAGCAGTTCTTC | CASSLLQGYGNEQFF
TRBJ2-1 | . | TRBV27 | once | TGTGCCAGCAGCACCAGAGAGGACAATGAGCAGTTCTTC | CASSTREDNEQFF
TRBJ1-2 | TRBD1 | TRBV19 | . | TGTGCCAGTAGTATTCCCCGCGGACAGGGGAGCGGCGGCATATATGGCTACACCTTC | CASSIPRGQGSGGIYGYTF
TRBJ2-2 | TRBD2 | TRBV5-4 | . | TGTGCCAGCAGCCTTGGACTAGCGGGGTACACCGGGGAGCTGTTTTTT | CASSLGLAGYTGELFF
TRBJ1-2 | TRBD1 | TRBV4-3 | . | TGCGCCAGCAGCCAAGACTATGACAGGGGATATGGCTACACCTTC | CASSQDYDRGYGYTF
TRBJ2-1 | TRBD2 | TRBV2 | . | TGTGCCAGTTTAACTCTCCCGGGACTAGCGGGACCTTACAATGAGCAGTTCTTC | CASLTLPGLAGPYNEQFF
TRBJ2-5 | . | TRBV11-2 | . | TGTGCCAGCAGCTTAGATCTTACAGAAGAGACCCAGTACTTC | CASSLDLTEETQYF
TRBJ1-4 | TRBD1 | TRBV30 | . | TGTGCCTGGAGTGTAATTCGGGGACAGGGGGATGAAAAACTGTTTTTT | CAWSVIRGQGDEKLFF
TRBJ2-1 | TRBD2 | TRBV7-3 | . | TGTGCCAGCAGCCCCTCTCTAGCGGGAGCCCAGTACAATGAGCAGTTCTTC | CASSPSLAGAQYNEQFF
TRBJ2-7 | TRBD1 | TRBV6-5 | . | TGTGCCAGCAGTTGGGCCCCGGGACAGTGGTACGAGCAGTACTTC | CASSWAPGQWYEQYF
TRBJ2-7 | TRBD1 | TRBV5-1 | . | TGCGCCAGCAGCTTGTCGGACAGGGCCAACGAGCAGTACTTC | CASSLSDRANEQYF
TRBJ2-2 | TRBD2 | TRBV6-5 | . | TGTGCCAGCAGGGCCCAGCGGGGGAACACCGGGGAGCTGTTTTTT | CASRAQRGNTGELFF
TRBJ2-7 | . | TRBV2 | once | TGTGCCAGCAGTGAAGCCGGGGGGCTCTCCTACGAGCAGTACTTC | CASSEAGGLSYEQYF
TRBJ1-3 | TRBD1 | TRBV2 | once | TGTGCCAGCAGTGATGGGACAGACAGCTCTGGAAACACCATATATTTT | CASSDGTDSSGNTIYF